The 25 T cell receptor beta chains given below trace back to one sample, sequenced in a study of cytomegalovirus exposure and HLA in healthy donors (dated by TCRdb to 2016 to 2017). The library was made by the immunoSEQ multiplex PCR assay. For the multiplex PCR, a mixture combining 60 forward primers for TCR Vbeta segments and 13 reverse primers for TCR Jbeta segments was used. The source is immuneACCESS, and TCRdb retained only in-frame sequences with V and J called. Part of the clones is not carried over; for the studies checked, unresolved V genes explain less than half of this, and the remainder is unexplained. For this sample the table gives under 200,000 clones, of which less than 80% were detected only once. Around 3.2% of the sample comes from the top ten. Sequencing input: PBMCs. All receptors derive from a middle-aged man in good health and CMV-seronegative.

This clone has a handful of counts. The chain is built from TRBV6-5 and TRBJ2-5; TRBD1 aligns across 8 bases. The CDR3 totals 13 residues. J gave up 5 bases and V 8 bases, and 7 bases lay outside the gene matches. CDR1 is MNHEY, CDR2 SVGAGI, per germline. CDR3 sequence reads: CASSRGREETQYF. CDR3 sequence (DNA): TGTGCCAGCTCCAGGGGGCGAGAGGAGACCCAGTACTTC.

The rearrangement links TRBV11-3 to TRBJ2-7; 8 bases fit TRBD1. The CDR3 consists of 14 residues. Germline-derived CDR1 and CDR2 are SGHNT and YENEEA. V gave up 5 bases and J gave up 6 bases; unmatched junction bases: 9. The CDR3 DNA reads TGTGCCAGCAGCCCGGACAGGGCATCTTCCGAGCAGTACTTC. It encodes CASSPDRASSEQYF. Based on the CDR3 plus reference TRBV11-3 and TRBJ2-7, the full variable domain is EAGVVQSPRYKIIEKKQPVAFWCNPISGHNTLYWYLQNLGQGPELLIRYENEEAVDDSQLPKDRFSAERLKGVDSTLKIQPAELGDSAVYLCASSPDRASSEQYFGPGTRLTVT.

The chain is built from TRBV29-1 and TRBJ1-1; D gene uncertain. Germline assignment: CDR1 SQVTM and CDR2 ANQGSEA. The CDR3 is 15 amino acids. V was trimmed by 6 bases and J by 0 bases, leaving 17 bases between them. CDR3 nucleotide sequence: TGCAGCGTCTCAACCGACACAATCATGAACACTGAAGCTTTCTTT. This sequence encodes CSVSTDTIMNTEAFF.

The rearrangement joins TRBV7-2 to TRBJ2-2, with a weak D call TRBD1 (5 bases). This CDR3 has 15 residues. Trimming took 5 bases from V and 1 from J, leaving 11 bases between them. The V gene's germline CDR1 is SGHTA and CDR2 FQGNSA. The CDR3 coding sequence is TGTGCCAGCAGCACCGGGCAGGGGAACACCGGGGAGCTGTTTTTT. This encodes CASSTGQGNTGELFF.

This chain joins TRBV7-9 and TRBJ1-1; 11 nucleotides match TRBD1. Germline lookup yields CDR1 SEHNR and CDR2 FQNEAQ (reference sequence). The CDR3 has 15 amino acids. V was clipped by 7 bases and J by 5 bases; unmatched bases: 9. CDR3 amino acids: CASNTRDRGDTEAFF. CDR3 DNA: TGTGCCAGCAACACGCGGGACAGGGGGGATACTGAAGCTTTCTTT.

CDR3 DNA: TGTGCCAGCAGCGGGGACAGCGGGAGTGTTTCCGGGGAGCTGTTTTTT. Translated, it gives CASSGDSGSVSGELFF. The chain is built from TRBV5-6 and TRBJ2-2, with D perhaps TRBD2 (8 bases). The CDR3 extends over 16 amino acids. Germline-derived CDR1 and CDR2 are SGHDT and YYEEEE. V was trimmed by 4 bases and J by 6 bases, leaving 19 bases between them.

The CDR3, as DNA: TGTGCCAGCAAGGGGCAGTCCAATCAGCCCCAGCATTTT. Its translation: CASKGQSNQPQHF. V is TRBV7-9 and J is TRBJ1-5; D possibly corresponds to TRBD1 (5 bases). Germline assignment: CDR1 SEHNR and CDR2 FQNEAQ (reference sequence). The CDR3 is 13 amino acids. V lost 7 bases and J 3 bases, leaving 10 bases between the germline ends.

The CDR3 coding sequence is TGCGCCAGCAGCCAAGCCGGGTTTAATCAGCCCCAGCATTTT. It codes for CASSQAGFNQPQHF. The gene calls are TRBV4-1 and TRBJ1-5; D unresolved. In germline, CDR1 is MGHRA, CDR2 YSYEKL. The CDR3 loop spans 14 amino acids. Trimming stripped 1 base from V and 4 bases from J, with 8 bases between.

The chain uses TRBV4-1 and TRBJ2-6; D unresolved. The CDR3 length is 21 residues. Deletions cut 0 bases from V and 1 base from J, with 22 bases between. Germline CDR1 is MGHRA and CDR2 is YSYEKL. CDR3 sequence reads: CASSQDGYYEALPSGANVLTF. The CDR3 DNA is TGCGCCAGCAGCCAAGATGGGTACTACGAGGCCCTACCTTCTGGGGCCAACGTCCTGACTTTC.

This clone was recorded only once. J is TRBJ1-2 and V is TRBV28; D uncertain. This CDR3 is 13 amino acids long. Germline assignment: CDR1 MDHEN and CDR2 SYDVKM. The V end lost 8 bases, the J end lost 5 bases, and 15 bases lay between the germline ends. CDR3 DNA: TGTGCCAGCCAAGATCCAACAATTTATGGCTACACCTTC. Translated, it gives CASQDPTIYGYTF.

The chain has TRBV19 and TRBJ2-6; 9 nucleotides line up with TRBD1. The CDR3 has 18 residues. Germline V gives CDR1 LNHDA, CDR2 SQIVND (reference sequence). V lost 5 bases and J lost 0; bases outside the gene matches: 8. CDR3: CASSSPTGGGSGANVLTF. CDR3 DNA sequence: TGTGCCAGTAGTTCCCCGACAGGGGGTGGCTCTGGGGCCAACGTCCTGACTTTC.

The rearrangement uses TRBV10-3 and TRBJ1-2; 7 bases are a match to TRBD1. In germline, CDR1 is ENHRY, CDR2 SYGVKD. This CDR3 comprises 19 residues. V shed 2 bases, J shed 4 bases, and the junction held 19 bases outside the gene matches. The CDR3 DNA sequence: TGTGCCATCAGTGAGAGACGGGACAGAAGATCAACAAGCCTCTATGGCTACACCTTC. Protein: CAISERRDRRSTSLYGYTF.

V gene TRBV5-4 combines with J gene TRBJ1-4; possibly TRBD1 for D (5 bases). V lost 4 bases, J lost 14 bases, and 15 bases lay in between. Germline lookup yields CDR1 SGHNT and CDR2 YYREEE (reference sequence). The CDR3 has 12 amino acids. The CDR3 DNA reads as TGTGCCAGCAGCCCAGACAGAGTTCAGCTGTTTTTT. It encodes CASSPDRVQLFF.

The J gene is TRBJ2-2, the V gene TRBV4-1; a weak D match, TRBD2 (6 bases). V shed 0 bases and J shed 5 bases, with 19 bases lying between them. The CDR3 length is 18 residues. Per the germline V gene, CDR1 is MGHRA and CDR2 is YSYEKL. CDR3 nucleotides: TGCGCCAGCAGCCAAGATGCCCCCGGGGGATTAGGGACCGGGGAGCTGTTTTTT. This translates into CASSQDAPGGLGTGELFF.

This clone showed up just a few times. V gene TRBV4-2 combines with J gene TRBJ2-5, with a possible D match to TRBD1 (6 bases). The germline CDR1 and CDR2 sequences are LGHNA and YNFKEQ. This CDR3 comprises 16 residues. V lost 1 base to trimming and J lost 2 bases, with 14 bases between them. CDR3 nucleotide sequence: TGTGCCAGCAGCCAAGCTCAGGGGCCCCCACAAGAGACCCAGTACTTC. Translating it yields CASSQAQGPPQETQYF.

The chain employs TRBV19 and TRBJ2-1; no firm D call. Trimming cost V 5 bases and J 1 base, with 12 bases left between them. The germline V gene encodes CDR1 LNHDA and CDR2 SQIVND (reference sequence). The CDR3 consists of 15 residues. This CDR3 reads CASSPRLGSYNEQFF. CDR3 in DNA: TGTGCCAGTAGTCCCCGACTGGGTTCCTACAATGAGCAGTTCTTC.

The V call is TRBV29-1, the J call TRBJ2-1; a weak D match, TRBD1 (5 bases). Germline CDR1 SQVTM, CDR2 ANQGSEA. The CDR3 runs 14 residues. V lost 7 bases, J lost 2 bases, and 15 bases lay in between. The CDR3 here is CSALRPDTYNEQFF. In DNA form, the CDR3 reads TGCAGCGCCCTGAGGCCGGACACCTACAATGAGCAGTTCTTC.

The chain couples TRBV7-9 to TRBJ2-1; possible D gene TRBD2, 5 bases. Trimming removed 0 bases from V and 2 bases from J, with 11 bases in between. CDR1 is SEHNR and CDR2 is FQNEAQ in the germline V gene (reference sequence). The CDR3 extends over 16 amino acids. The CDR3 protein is CASSLAYGVTYNEQFF. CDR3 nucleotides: TGTGCCAGCAGCTTAGCGTACGGGGTTACCTACAATGAGCAGTTCTTC.

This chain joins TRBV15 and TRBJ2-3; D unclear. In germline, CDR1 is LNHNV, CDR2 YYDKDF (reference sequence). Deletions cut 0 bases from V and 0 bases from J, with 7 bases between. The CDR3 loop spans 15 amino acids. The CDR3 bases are TGTGCCACCAGCAGAGATGGGCAGAGCACAGATACGCAGTATTTT. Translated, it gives CATSRDGQSTDTQYF.

The CDR3 nucleotides read TGTGCCAGCAGTGACGACAGGGGCTACGAGCAGTACTTC. Its translation: CASSDDRGYEQYF. This sequence joins TRBV25-1 and TRBJ2-7; 8 nucleotides align to TRBD1. This CDR3 comprises 13 residues. The V segment lost 3 bases and the J segment 3 bases; nucleotides outside the gene matches: 1. Germline V gene data show CDR1 as MGHDK and CDR2 as SYGVNS.

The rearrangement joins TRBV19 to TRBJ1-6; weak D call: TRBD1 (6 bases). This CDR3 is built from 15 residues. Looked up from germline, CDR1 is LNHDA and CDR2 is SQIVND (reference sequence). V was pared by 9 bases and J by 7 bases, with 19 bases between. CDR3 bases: TGTGCCAGCGACGTACAGGGAAATAAAAATTCACCCCTCCACTTT. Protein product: CASDVQGNKNSPLHF. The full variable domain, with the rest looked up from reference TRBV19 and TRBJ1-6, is DGGITQSPKYLFRKEGQNVTLSCEQNLNHDAMYWYRQDPGQGLRLIYYSQIVNDFQKGDIAEGYSVSREKKESFPLTVTSAQKNPTAFYLCASDVQGNKNSPLHFGNGTRLTVT.

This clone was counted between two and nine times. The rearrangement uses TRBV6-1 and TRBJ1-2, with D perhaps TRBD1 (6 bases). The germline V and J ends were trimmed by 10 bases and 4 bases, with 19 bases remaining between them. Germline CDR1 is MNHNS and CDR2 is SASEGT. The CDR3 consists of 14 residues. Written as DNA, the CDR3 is TGTGCCACAGGTCCGCTCAGGGGCGTCTATGGCTACACCTTC. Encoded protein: CATGPLRGVYGYTF.

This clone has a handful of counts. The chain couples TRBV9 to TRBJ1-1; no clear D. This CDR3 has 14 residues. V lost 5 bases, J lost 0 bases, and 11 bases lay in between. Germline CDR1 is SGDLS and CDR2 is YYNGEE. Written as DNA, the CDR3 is TGTGCCAGCAGACAGATTGATATGAACACTGAAGCTTTCTTT. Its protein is CASRQIDMNTEAFF. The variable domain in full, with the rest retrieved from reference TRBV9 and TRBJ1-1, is DSGVTQTPKHLITATGQRVTLRCSPRSGDLSVYWYQQSLDQGLQFLIQYYNGEERAKGNILERFSAQQFPDLHSELNLSSLELGDSALYFCASRQIDMNTEAFFGQGTRLTVV.

The CDR3 protein is CASSQGPVAGVAKNIQYF. The CDR3 region has the DNA TGCGCCAGCAGCCAAGGACCTGTAGCGGGGGTAGCCAAAAACATTCAGTACTTC. This chain connects TRBV4-1 to TRBJ2-4; 9 positions match TRBD2. J gave up 0 bases and V 1 base, and 7 bases lay outside the gene matches. The V gene's germline CDR1 is MGHRA and CDR2 YSYEKL. The CDR3 runs 18 residues.

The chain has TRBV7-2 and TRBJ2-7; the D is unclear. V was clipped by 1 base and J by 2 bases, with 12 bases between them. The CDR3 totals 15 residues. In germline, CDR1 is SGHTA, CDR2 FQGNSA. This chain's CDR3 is CASSLDALPPYEQYF. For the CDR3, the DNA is TGTGCCAGCAGCTTAGATGCACTGCCTCCCTACGAGCAGTACTTC.